This entry lists 8 T cell receptor beta chains sequenced from one sample in a study of blood T cells in healthy people across ages. Primers used in a second PCR of roughly 6 to 12 cycles were a sample-barcoded 5' primer and a J-beta primer mix. TCRdb ran MiXCR on the 5' RACE reads and lists one entry per CDR3 protein. The sample has about 1.8 million distinct CDR3 sequences, 49% seen once; the top ten hold 2.1%. The specimen sequenced was blood. The receptors here all came from a middle-aged woman in good health.

In this sample, this clonotype turned up a few times. The chain is built from TRBV29-1 and TRBJ2-1; 7 bases map to TRBD1. CDR3 length: 15 residues. J was trimmed by 0 bases and V by 5 bases; bases with no gene match: 7. Looked up from germline, CDR1 is SQVTM and CDR2 is ANQGSEA. CDR3 nucleotides: TGCAGCGTTATTGGACAGGTTGGCTCCTACAATGAGCAGTTCTTC. Translating it yields CSVIGQVGSYNEQFF.

The V and J genes are TRBV20-1 and TRBJ1-5; the match to TRBD1 covers 8 bases. The CDR3 runs to 14 residues. The ends lost 4 bases at V and 4 bases at J; junction bases unmatched: 6. The germline V gene encodes CDR1 DFQATT and CDR2 SNEGSKA (reference sequence). CDR3 sequence reads: CSAKQGARNQPQHF. The CDR3 coding sequence is TGCAGTGCTAAGCAGGGGGCTCGGAATCAGCCCCAGCATTTT.

This clonotype was counted a few times. The chain joins TRBV4-3 to TRBJ2-5, with TRBD2 identical over 7 bases. This CDR3 is 14 amino acids long. V shed 4 bases, J shed 5 bases, and the junction held 7 bases outside the gene matches. CDR1 is LGHNA and CDR2 is YSLEER in the germline V gene. CDR3 sequence: CASSPTSEGETQYF. The CDR3 coding sequence is TGCGCCAGCAGCCCAACTAGCGAGGGGGAGACCCAGTACTTC.

V gene TRBV6-5 combines with J gene TRBJ1-5; D gene uncertain. V was cut by 6 bases and J by 0 bases, with 12 bases left in between. This CDR3 is built from 15 residues. CDR1 and CDR2 (germline): MNHEY, SVGAGI. Here the CDR3 reads CASRIGRFSNQPQHF. As DNA, the CDR3 is TGTGCCAGCAGGATCGGACGGTTTAGCAATCAGCCCCAGCATTTT.

This clonotype was seen at least ten times. This chain connects TRBV29-1 to TRBJ2-1; TRBD2 matches 7 bases. The CDR3 runs 14 residues. Germline CDR1 is SQVTM and CDR2 is ANQGSEA. V lost 6 bases to trimming and J lost 5 bases; unmatched junction nucleotides: 10. DNA of the CDR3: TGCAGCGTCAATCCGGGTAGCGGGCACAATGAGCAGTTCTTC. Protein product: CSVNPGSGHNEQFF.

The gene calls are TRBV15 and TRBJ2-1; 8 nucleotides agree with TRBD1. The CDR3 is 15 amino acids. The V and J ends lost 3 bases and 7 bases, in that order; junction bases with no gene match: 8. CDR1 LNHNV and CDR2 YYDKDF come from the germline V gene (reference sequence). DNA of the CDR3: TGTGCCACCAGCAGGCCACAGGGGGAGGTAAATGAGCAGTTCTTC. Its protein product is CATSRPQGEVNEQFF.

The rearrangement joins TRBV6-1 to TRBJ2-7, with D possibly matching TRBD2 (5 bases). Germline lookup yields CDR1 MNHNS and CDR2 SASEGT. The CDR3 totals 14 residues. The ends were cut back, 9 bases at V and 0 bases at J, with 15 bases in the middle. This CDR3 is CARLGKRSSYEQYF. Here the CDR3 DNA reads TGTGCCAGGCTTGGAAAGCGGAGCTCCTACGAGCAGTACTTC.

The chain recombines TRBV4-1 with TRBJ2-7; maybe TRBD2 (6 bases). The ends were cut back, 2 bases at V and 1 base at J, with 12 bases in the middle. CDR1 and CDR2 from the germline V gene are MGHRA and YSYEKL. The CDR3 contains 15 residues. The CDR3 DNA sequence: TGCGCCAGCAGCCAACGGGACTCCGATTCCTACGAGCAGTACTTC. Translating it yields CASSQRDSDSYEQYF.